The 10 T cell receptor beta chains listed next were all sequenced from one sample in a study of blood T cell repertoires in COVID-19. Produced via immunoSEQ multiplex PCR; TCRdb's table is partial and in-frame only. The sample lists 75,000 to 100,000 clones, about 90% seen once, with approximately 4.5% in the top ten. Sequenced sample: peripheral blood. Source of these receptors: a man between 65 and 85 years old with acute or convalescent COVID-19.

This chain uses TRBV27 with TRBJ1-5; no reliable D call. CDR1 is MNHEY and CDR2 is SMNVEV in the germline V gene (reference sequence). The CDR3 length is 14 residues. Trimming took off 5 bases at V and 2 bases at J, with 10 bases between the two ends. The CDR3 loop is CASSQSMGNQPQHF. CDR3 in DNA: TGTGCCAGCAGTCAAAGCATGGGCAATCAGCCCCAGCATTTT.

The chain employs TRBV6-1 and TRBJ2-7, with D possibly matching TRBD1 (5 bases). CDR1 is MNHNS and CDR2 is SASEGT in the germline V gene. The CDR3 is made up of 15 amino acids. Trimming removed 2 bases from V and 2 bases from J, with 13 bases in between. In nucleotides, the CDR3 is TGTGCCAGCAGTGAATCAAGGGGCGCCCCCTACGAGCAGTACTTC. Translation: CASSESRGAPYEQYF.

The chain is built from TRBV7-3 and TRBJ2-5, with D maybe TRBD2 (6 bases). The CDR3 totals 13 residues. Germline CDR1 reads SGHTA; CDR2 reads FQGTGA. V lost 5 bases to trimming and J lost 5 bases, with 12 bases between them. The CDR3 reads CASSRGTGETQYF. The CDR3 DNA is TGTGCCAGCAGCCGGGGGACTGGCGAGACCCAGTACTTC.

This clone was picked up one time. This chain connects TRBV6-6 to TRBJ2-2; 7 bases line up with TRBD1. The germline CDR1 and CDR2 sequences are MNHNY and SVGAGI (reference sequence). The CDR3 contains 16 residues. Trimming took 1 base from V and 2 from J; bases not matched to a gene: 4. This chain's CDR3 is CASSYLGDRNTGELFF. In DNA, the CDR3 is TGTGCCAGCAGTTACTTGGGGGACAGAAACACCGGGGAGCTGTTTTTT.

The V gene is TRBV30, the J gene TRBJ1-5, with D unresolved. V was trimmed by 2 bases and J by 4 bases, leaving 9 bases between them. The CDR3 contains 13 residues. Germline V CDR1 and CDR2: GTSNPN, SVGIG (reference sequence). CDR3 residues: CAWSPQQNQPQHF. In nucleotides, the CDR3 is TGTGCCTGGAGTCCCCAACAGAATCAGCCCCAGCATTTT.

The genes are TRBV5-1 and TRBJ1-1, with D hard to call. Germline V CDR1 and CDR2: SGHRS, YFSETQ. V lost 0 bases to trimming and J lost 6 bases, with 9 bases between them. This CDR3 spans 13 amino acids. The CDR3 region is CASSLDRVAEAFF. The DNA of the CDR3 is TGCGCCAGCAGCTTGGACAGAGTGGCTGAAGCTTTCTTT.

CDR3 residues: CASRWTSGEETQYF. The CDR3, as DNA: TGTGCCAGTAGGTGGACTAGCGGGGAAGAGACCCAGTACTTC. The chain is built from TRBV19 and TRBJ2-5; 12 bases align to TRBD2. Germline trimming cut 6 bases from V and 3 bases from J; bases unmatched to any gene: 2. CDR3 length: 14 amino acids. The V gene's germline CDR1 is LNHDA and CDR2 SQIVND (reference sequence).

The chain links TRBV10-1 to TRBJ1-2, with D perhaps TRBD1 (6 bases). The length of the CDR3 is 16 residues. The ends were cut back, 8 bases at V and 1 base at J, with 20 bases in the middle. Germline CDR1 and CDR2: WNHNN and SYGVQD (reference sequence). The CDR3 DNA sequence: TGCGCCAGCCCCAGGACAGTGGACTCTTTTAACTATGGCTACACCTTC. Amino acids: CASPRTVDSFNYGYTF.

The genes are TRBV6-5 and TRBJ2-7, with 10 nucleotides matching TRBD2. CDR1 is MNHEY, CDR2 SVGAGI, per germline. Germline trimming cut 5 bases from V and 2 bases from J; bases unmatched to any gene: 3. The CDR3 sequence is 14 residues long. The CDR3 here is CASSKTSGAYEQYF. CDR3 DNA sequence: TGTGCCAGCAGTAAAACTAGCGGGGCCTACGAGCAGTACTTC.

The genes are TRBV6-5 and TRBJ1-3, with a possible D match to TRBD1 (5 bases). The ends were cut back, 8 bases at V and 4 bases at J, with 15 bases in the middle. Germline assignment: CDR1 MNHEY and CDR2 SVGAGI. The CDR3 has 14 amino acids. In DNA form, the CDR3 reads TGTGCCAGCTCTCAGGGCTATGAGGGAAACACCATATATTTT. Translated, it gives CASSQGYEGNTIYF.